The 9 T cell receptor beta chains reported below all come from one sample, sequenced in a study of T cells in Graves' hyperthyroidism and ophthalmopathy. What was amplified from RNA transcripts were TCR beta CDR3 regions. HTBI primers were used for first-round RT-PCR of the TCR CDR3. TCRdb re-called the multiplex PCR reads through MiXCR, storing one row per CDR3 protein. The table shows about 340,000 distinct CDR3 sequences, with roughly 21% occurring only once. The sample was blood. The receptors originated from a woman aged 50 to 60 with Graves' hyperthyroidism.

The V and J genes are TRBV4-1 and TRBJ1-1, with D possibly TRBD1 on 6 matching bases. V was trimmed by 0 bases and J by 6 bases, leaving 8 bases between them. Germline lookup yields CDR1 MGHRA and CDR2 YSYEKL. The CDR3 length is 13 residues. Here the CDR3 DNA reads TGCGCCAGCAGCCAAGATTGGGGGCCTGAAGCTTTCTTT. Protein product: CASSQDWGPEAFF.

This clonotype appeared many times. The chain uses TRBV19 and TRBJ2-7; D uncertain. Germline V gives CDR1 LNHDA, CDR2 SQIVND (reference sequence). V was clipped by 0 bases and J by 0 bases, with 6 bases between them. There are 14 residues in the CDR3. DNA for the CDR3: TGTGCCAGTAGTATAGAAGCATTCTCCTACGAGCAGTACTTC. It is translated as CASSIEAFSYEQYF. Combining the CDR3 with reference TRBV19 and TRBJ2-7 gives the whole variable domain DGGITQSPKYLFRKEGQNVTLSCEQNLNHDAMYWYRQDPGQGLRLIYYSQIVNDFQKGDIAEGYSVSREKKESFPLTVTSAQKNPTAFYLCASSIEAFSYEQYFGPGTRLTVT.

This clonotype has ten or more counts. The chain employs TRBV11-2 and TRBJ2-1, with unresolved D. Per germline, CDR1 SGHAT and CDR2 FQNNGV. V was cut by 3 bases and J by 4 bases, with 7 bases left in between. This CDR3 has 13 residues. Written as DNA, the CDR3 is TGTGCCAGCAGCTTTCAAGGGTACAATGAGCAGTTCTTC. The encoded protein is CASSFQGYNEQFF. The full variable domain, in which reference TRBV11-2 and TRBJ2-1 provide the parts outside the CDR3, is EAGVAQSPRYKIIEKRQSVAFWCNPISGHATLYWYQQILGQGPKLLIQFQNNGVVDDSQLPKDRFSAERLKGVDSTLKIQPAKLEDSAVYLCASSFQGYNEQFFGPGTRLTVL.

Ten or more counts support this clonotype. The rearrangement joins TRBV2 to TRBJ1-3; D call uncertain. The ends were cut back, 7 bases at V and 0 bases at J, with 7 bases in the middle. CDR1 is SNHLY, CDR2 FYNNEI, per germline. CDR3 length: 13 residues. CDR3 sequence reads: CASTGYSGNTIYF. Written as DNA, the CDR3 is TGTGCCAGCACAGGATACTCTGGAAACACCATATATTTT.

This sequence joins TRBV3-1 and TRBJ2-7, with 7 bases lining up with TRBD2. After removal of 1 base from V and 10 bases from J, the junction contained 13 bases not matched to a gene. The CDR3 covers 15 residues. Germline V CDR1 and CDR2: LGHDT, YNNKEL (reference sequence). This CDR3 reads CASSQGKSAGREQYF. The CDR3 DNA reads as TGTGCCAGCAGCCAAGGGAAATCAGCGGGGCGTGAACAGTACTTC.

This clonotype was observed a few times. One end of the junction varies from germline; a read error may be responsible. The rearrangement uses TRBV9 and TRBJ2-7; 12 positions match TRBD2. Looked up from germline, CDR1 is SGDLS and CDR2 is YYNGEE. The CDR3 extends over 14 amino acids. The CDR3 loop reads CACSVEASGRVQYF. For the CDR3, the DNA is TGTGCCTGCAGCGTAGAGGCTAGCGGGAGGGTGCAGTACTTC.

In this sample, this clonotype turned up many times. The rearrangement uses TRBV20-1 and TRBJ2-3, with TRBD2 identical over 9 bases. The V segment lost 3 bases and the J segment 0 bases; nucleotides outside the gene matches: 10. CDR3 length equals 17 residues. The V gene's germline CDR1 is DFQATT and CDR2 SNEGSKA (reference sequence). The CDR3 nucleotides are TGCAGTGCTAGTCGCCTAGCGGGAAGGACTAGCACAGATACGCAGTATTTT. It yields the protein CSASRLAGRTSTDTQYF.

This clonotype was counted many times. The V call is TRBV20-1, the J call TRBJ1-1; tentative D call: TRBD1 (5 bases). Germline V lookup: CDR1 DFQATT, CDR2 SNEGSKA (reference sequence). V was cut by 8 bases and J by 5 bases, with 15 bases left in between. This CDR3 comprises 12 residues. DNA of the CDR3: TGCAGTCCCCGGGGGAGCGGGACTGAAGCTTTCTTT. It yields the protein CSPRGSGTEAFF.

V usage is TRBV20-1 and J usage is TRBJ1-4, with D possibly being TRBD1 (5 bases). Between the trimmed V and J ends, which lost 3 bases and 10 bases, there was a span of 18 bases. The V gene's germline CDR1 is DFQATT and CDR2 SNEGSKA (reference sequence). This CDR3 has 14 amino acids. The CDR3 bases are TGCAGTGCTAGGGTCCTGCGGGGGAGGGTAAAACTGTTTTTT. Protein: CSARVLRGRVKLFF.